A selection of T cell receptor beta chains follows, all from one sample in a study of blood T cell repertoires in COVID-19. Method: immunoSEQ multiplex PCR; TCRdb's copy keeps in-frame clones and lacks some. The table includes tens of thousands of clones, 75% to 80% detected once. Sequencing was performed on peripheral blood. The receptors originated from a human donor in a cohort sampled during active COVID-19. CDR3s include the opening cysteine and the closing phenylalanine or tryptophan. A D gene is named only where the DNA matches it firmly. Size values are once, few and many counts, or a class for expanded clones, and some rows have none.

CDR3 protein: CASSQDTGLALLTGELFF
CDR3 DNA: TGTGCCAGCAGCCAAGATACGGGACTAGCGTTATTGACCGGGGAGCTGTTTTTT
D gene: TRBD2
V gene: TRBV3-1/TRBV3-2
clone size: few
J gene: TRBJ2-2

CDR3 protein: CASSVPGPGREKLFF
CDR3 DNA: TGTGCCAGCAGTGTACCGGGACCCGGGAGGGAAAAACTGTTTTTT
D gene: NA
V gene: TRBV28
clone size: NA
J gene: TRBJ1-4

CDR3 protein: CASSFADLSRGAQYF
CDR3 DNA: TGTGCCAGCAGCTTCGCGGACTTAAGCAGGGGTGCCCAGTACTTC
D gene: NA
V gene: TRBV7-9
clone size: once
J gene: TRBJ2-5

CDR3 protein: CASSLAEETQYF
CDR3 DNA: TGCGCCAGCAGCTTGGCCGAAGAGACCCAGTACTTC
D gene: NA
V gene: TRBV5-1
clone size: once
J gene: TRBJ2-5

CDR3 protein: CASSIGSLAGVDEQFF
CDR3 DNA: TGTGCCAGTAGTATCGGTTCCCTAGCGGGAGTGGATGAGCAGTTCTTC
D gene: TRBD2
V gene: TRBV19
clone size: NA
J gene: TRBJ2-1

CDR3 protein: CASSIRGAPFGYTF
CDR3 DNA: TGTGCCAGTAGTATTCGGGGGGCTCCTTTCGGCTACACCTTC
D gene: NA
V gene: TRBV19
clone size: NA
J gene: TRBJ1-2

CDR3 protein: CASSIVDSRGDIQYF
CDR3 DNA: TGTGCCAGTAGTATAGTTGACAGTCGCGGGGACATTCAGTACTTC
D gene: NA
V gene: TRBV19
clone size: NA
J gene: TRBJ2-4

CDR3 protein: CASSIQGASSYEQYF
CDR3 DNA: TGTGCCAGCAGCATACAGGGGGCTAGCTCCTACGAGCAGTACTTC
D gene: TRBD1
V gene: TRBV7-2
clone size: NA
J gene: TRBJ2-7

CDR3 protein: CASSPAGLETQYF
CDR3 DNA: TGTGCCAGCAGCCCGGCAGGGTTGGAGACCCAGTACTTC
D gene: NA
V gene: TRBV6-5
clone size: NA
J gene: TRBJ2-5

CDR3 protein: CASSIENRVGHSPLHF
CDR3 DNA: TGTGCCAGTAGTATAGAGAACAGGGTTGGACATTCACCCCTCCACTTT
D gene: NA
V gene: TRBV19
clone size: NA
J gene: TRBJ1-6

CDR3 protein: CASSYRQGVGQPQHF
CDR3 DNA: TGTGCCAGCAGTTACAGGCAGGGGGTGGGTCAGCCCCAGCATTTT
D gene: TRBD1
V gene: TRBV6-5
clone size: few
J gene: TRBJ1-5

CDR3 protein: CASSQVGRGDNEQFF
CDR3 DNA: TGCGCCAGCAGCCAAGTCGGGAGGGGAGACAATGAGCAGTTCTTC
D gene: TRBD2
V gene: TRBV4-1
clone size: NA
J gene: TRBJ2-1

CDR3 protein: CSGGSKNEQFF
CDR3 DNA: TGCAGTGGCGGGAGTAAGAATGAGCAGTTCTTC
D gene: TRBD2
V gene: TRBV20-1
clone size: NA
J gene: TRBJ2-1

CDR3 protein: CASSLDVGAAPHEQYF
CDR3 DNA: TGTGCCAGCAGCTTAGATGTAGGGGCAGCTCCCCACGAGCAGTACTTC
D gene: NA
V gene: TRBV7-2
clone size: NA
J gene: TRBJ2-7

CDR3 protein: CASSLGDRGRETQYF
CDR3 DNA: TGCGCCAGCAGCTTGGGGGACAGGGGGAGAGAGACCCAGTACTTC
D gene: TRBD1
V gene: TRBV5-1
clone size: once
J gene: TRBJ2-5

CDR3 protein: CASGDRGPNYGYTF
CDR3 DNA: TGTGCCAGCGGCGACAGGGGCCCTAACTATGGCTACACCTTC
D gene: TRBD1
V gene: TRBV6-5
clone size: NA
J gene: TRBJ1-2

CDR3 protein: CAWAKNRGGQPQHF
CDR3 DNA: TGTGCCTGGGCCAAAAACCGGGGGGGCCAGCCCCAGCATTTT
D gene: NA
V gene: TRBV30
clone size: few
J gene: TRBJ1-5

CDR3 protein: CASSTGQAMNTEAFF
CDR3 DNA: TGTGCCAGTAGTACTGGACAGGCCATGAACACTGAAGCTTTCTTT
D gene: TRBD1
V gene: TRBV19
clone size: NA
J gene: TRBJ1-1